These 26 T cell receptor beta chains were sequenced from one sample in a study of blood T cell repertoires in COVID-19. Some clones are missing from TCRdb's copy, which holds only in-frame ones; the method was immunoSEQ multiplex PCR. This table holds under 300,000 clones, roughly 83% found once. The sample taken for sequencing was peripheral blood. These receptor sequences come from a woman aged 80 or over with acute or convalescent COVID-19.

This sequence joins TRBV28 and TRBJ1-5; no clear D. Per germline, CDR1 MDHEN and CDR2 SYDVKM. This CDR3 has 12 amino acids. V was cut by 2 bases and J by 8 bases, with 7 bases left in between. The CDR3 bases are TGTGCCAGCAGTTTAGGGGAGAAGCCCCAGCATTTT. Its translation is CASSLGEKPQHF. The full variable domain, its missing parts supplied by reference TRBV28 and TRBJ1-5, is DVKVTQSSRYLVKRTGEKVFLECVQDMDHENMFWYRQDPGLGLRLIYFSYDVKMKEKGDIPEGYSVSREKKERFSLILESASTNQTSMYLCASSLGEKPQHFGDGTRLSIL.

The V gene is TRBV10-3, the J gene TRBJ2-7; the match to TRBD2 covers 7 bases. CDR3 length equals 12 residues. The V and J ends lost 11 bases and 5 bases, in that order; junction bases with no gene match: 9. The germline V gene has CDR1 ENHRY and CDR2 SYGVKD. DNA for the CDR3: TGTGCCGTCCGGGGGGAGGTTAACGAGCAGTACTTC. Its protein product is CAVRGEVNEQYF.

This clone appeared a single time. The chain has TRBV19 and TRBJ1-2; D is possibly TRBD1 (5 bases). In germline, CDR1 is LNHDA, CDR2 SQIVND (reference sequence). This CDR3 region has 16 residues. Deletions cut 3 bases from V and 2 bases from J, with 16 bases between. The CDR3 protein is CASSMEGLYPNYGYTF. CDR3 sequence (DNA): TGTGCCAGTAGTATGGAGGGACTCTACCCCAACTATGGCTACACCTTC.

This chain links TRBV6-5 with TRBJ1-6; 8 bases agree with TRBD1. The junction had 9 bases not matched to a gene; V was cut back by 6 bases and J by 8 bases. Germline CDR1 reads MNHEY; CDR2 reads SVGAGI. The CDR3 is 15 amino acids. CDR3 sequence reads: CASSQSGTGDSPLHF. The CDR3 DNA reads as TGTGCCAGCAGCCAGTCTGGGACAGGCGATTCACCCCTCCACTTT.

A word on this clone: The same CDR3 also results from other DNA sequences found in this sample. V usage is TRBV5-1 and J usage is TRBJ2-5; 8 bases map to TRBD1. After removal of 0 bases from V and 2 bases from J, the junction contained 0 bases not matched to a gene. Germline-derived CDR1 and CDR2 are SGHRS and YFSETQ. CDR3 length: 14 residues. The CDR3 loop is CASSLGQGQETQYF. In DNA, the CDR3 is TGCGCCAGCAGCTTGGGACAGGGGCAAGAGACCCAGTACTTC.

The rearrangement uses TRBV6-5 and TRBJ2-1, with D perhaps matching TRBD2 (5 bases). The germline gives CDR1 MNHEY, CDR2 SVGAGI. CDR3 length: 14 residues. The germline V and J ends were trimmed by 11 bases and 8 bases, with 22 bases remaining between them. In DNA form, the CDR3 reads TGTGCCTCCGCTCAAGGTGCGGGTACTTATGAGCAGTTCTTC. Its translation: CASAQGAGTYEQFF.

This clone came up a few times. The chain is built from TRBV29-1 and TRBJ1-2, with unresolved D. The CDR3 has 11 amino acids. Germline V gene data show CDR1 as SQVTM and CDR2 as ANQGSEA. Trimming shortened V by 4 bases and J by 5 bases, and 8 bases separated the two germline ends. The CDR3 sequence is CSVADMYGYTF. The CDR3 region has the DNA TGCAGCGTTGCAGACATGTATGGCTACACCTTC.

In DNA, the CDR3 is TGTGCCAGCAGTTTATCAAGGGGATGGGTTGAAAAACTGTTTTTT. It codes for CASSLSRGWVEKLFF. V and J are TRBV28 and TRBJ1-4, with a weak D call TRBD1 (5 bases). The CDR3 is 15 residues long. V dropped 1 base and J dropped 7 bases, with 13 bases sitting between them. The germline gives CDR1 MDHEN, CDR2 SYDVKM.

This chain joins TRBV6-2 or TRBV6-3 and TRBJ1-6; D unclear. Trimming stripped 0 bases from V and 0 bases from J, with 6 bases between. Germline V gene data show CDR1 as MNHEY and CDR2 as SVGEGT. The CDR3 loop spans 16 amino acids. As DNA, the CDR3 is TGTGCCAGCAGTTACTCCCCCCGCTCCTATAATTCACCCCTCCACTTT. The encoded protein is CASSYSPRSYNSPLHF.

This chain links TRBV5-4 with TRBJ2-5; TRBD2 agrees at 7 bases. The germline CDR1 and CDR2 sequences are SGHNT and YYREEE (reference sequence). Germline trimming cut 3 bases from V and 0 bases from J; bases unmatched to any gene: 5. The CDR3 length is 15 residues. The CDR3 loop is CASSSGGSNQETQYF. In DNA, the CDR3 is TGTGCCAGCAGCTCCGGGGGGTCAAACCAAGAGACCCAGTACTTC.

The V and J genes are TRBV7-8 and TRBJ1-6; 8 bases map to TRBD1. Per the germline V gene, CDR1 is SGHVS and CDR2 is FQNEAQ. Trimming cost V 0 bases and J 10 bases; bases outside gene matches: 8. This CDR3 region has 16 residues. CDR3 nucleotides: TGTGCCAGCAGCTTAGCTTTGTCGACAGGGGCATCACCCCTCCACTTT. Translated, it gives CASSLALSTGASPLHF.

The genes are TRBV2 and TRBJ1-6; 8 nucleotides match TRBD1. Germline CDR1 reads SNHLY; CDR2 reads FYNNEI. The CDR3 is 16 amino acids. The V gene end was trimmed by 6 bases and the J gene end by 7 bases; junction bases not matched to a gene: 11. This CDR3 is CASRGPGTGTNSPLHF. In nucleotides, the CDR3 is TGTGCCAGCAGGGGGCCCGGGACAGGAACCAATTCACCCCTCCACTTT.

Only one count was recorded for this clone. The V call is TRBV10-3, the J call TRBJ1-1, with D unclear. V was pared by 0 bases and J by 1 base, with 9 bases between. CDR1 and CDR2 (germline): ENHRY, SYGVKD. The CDR3 has 15 amino acids. As DNA, the CDR3 is TGTGCCATCAGTGAGTCGAGGGCAGGGAACACTGAAGCTTTCTTT. It translates to CAISESRAGNTEAFF.

The chain employs TRBV6-5 and TRBJ1-1; 7 bases are a match to TRBD1. Germline assignment: CDR1 MNHEY and CDR2 SVGAGI. The CDR3 runs to 14 residues. The junction had 6 bases not matched to a gene; V was cut back by 8 bases and J by 0 bases. The CDR3 spells CASGYRGMNTEAFF. The CDR3 region has the DNA TGTGCCAGCGGATACAGGGGCATGAACACTGAAGCTTTCTTT.

The chain employs TRBV29-1 and TRBJ1-1, with 9 bases matching TRBD1. V dropped 6 bases and J dropped 2; count of bases not matched to a gene: 10. This CDR3 has 15 amino acids. Germline values: CDR1 SQVTM, CDR2 ANQGSEA. DNA of the CDR3: TGCAGCGTAACTCCCGGGACAGGGACCAACACTGAAGCTTTCTTT. It yields the protein CSVTPGTGTNTEAFF.

The rearrangement links TRBV5-5 to TRBJ1-3; D unresolved. The CDR3 has 15 residues. Germline-derived CDR1 and CDR2 are SGHKS and YYEKEE (reference sequence). The V and J ends lost 4 bases and 3 bases respectively, with 14 bases between them. CDR3 DNA: TGTGCCAGCAGCCCCGTGGCCGCAGGTGGAAACACCATATATTTT. Its protein product is CASSPVAAGGNTIYF.

The chain carries TRBV28 and TRBJ1-4, with TRBD1 matching 9 bases. V lost 3 bases and J lost 8; bases outside the gene matches: 7. The CDR3 has 15 amino acids. CDR1 and CDR2 (germline): MDHEN, SYDVKM. The CDR3 spells CASSFPTGGREKLFF. The CDR3 DNA is TGTGCCAGCAGTTTCCCGACAGGGGGAAGGGAAAAACTGTTTTTT.

The V gene is TRBV5-1, the J gene TRBJ1-2, with D hard to call. CDR1 and CDR2 from the germline V gene are SGHRS and YFSETQ. V was cut by 0 bases and J by 8 bases, with 17 bases left in between. The CDR3 has 15 amino acids. This CDR3 reads CASSLADSPSWGYTF. The CDR3 region has the DNA TGCGCCAGCAGCTTGGCCGATAGCCCGTCCTGGGGCTACACCTTC.

This chain connects TRBV5-6 to TRBJ2-3, with 7 bases that match TRBD1. The V segment lost 4 bases and the J segment 13 bases; nucleotides outside the gene matches: 12. The CDR3 spans 13 residues. Germline CDR1 and CDR2: SGHDT and YYEEEE. CDR3 sequence reads: CASSLPTGKMEYF. In nucleotides, the CDR3 is TGTGCCAGCAGCCTCCCGACAGGGAAAATGGAGTATTTT.

This CDR3 reads CASSPHRSGPGEGYTF. In nucleotides, the CDR3 is TGTGCCAGCAGTCCCCACCGATCCGGGCCGGGGGAGGGCTACACCTTC. V usage is TRBV28 and J usage is TRBJ1-2; D possibly corresponds to TRBD1 (5 bases). Trimming took 5 bases from V and 8 from J, leaving 24 bases between them. The V gene's germline CDR1 is MDHEN and CDR2 SYDVKM. The CDR3 runs to 16 residues.

The CDR3 DNA reads as TGTGCCAGCAGTGAAGTGTTAGCGGGGGGGCCGGGCACCGGGGAGCTGTTTTTT. Translated, it gives CASSEVLAGGPGTGELFF. The gene calls are TRBV6-1 and TRBJ2-2; TRBD2 matches 11 bases. This CDR3 has 18 residues. Germline V gene sequence: CDR1 MNHNS, CDR2 SASEGT. The ends lost 1 base at V and 4 bases at J; junction bases unmatched: 8.

The chain couples TRBV24-1 to TRBJ2-1; D is possibly TRBD1 (5 bases). CDR1 is KGHDR, CDR2 SFDVKD, per germline. The CDR3 totals 13 residues. Trimming removed 4 bases at V and 5 bases at J, with 8 bases between. CDR3 sequence reads: CATSEGVDNEQFF. The CDR3 nucleotides read TGTGCCACCAGTGAAGGGGTAGACAATGAGCAGTTCTTC.

The chain combines TRBV6-6 with TRBJ1-5; maybe TRBD1 (5 bases). Looked up from germline, CDR1 is MNHNY and CDR2 is SVGAGI (reference sequence). V was cut by 7 bases and J by 2 bases, with 12 bases left in between. CDR3 length: 14 amino acids. In DNA form, the CDR3 reads TGTGCCAGCACCGCGGGGGTTGGCAATCAGCCCCAGCATTTT. As protein: CASTAGVGNQPQHF.

The genes are TRBV18 and TRBJ2-3; D is perhaps TRBD2 (5 bases). The CDR3 has 17 residues. Trimming removed 3 bases from V and 0 bases from J, with 16 bases in between. Per the germline V gene, CDR1 is KGHSH and CDR2 is LQKENI. CDR3 sequence: CASSPWNSGVSTDTQYF. In DNA form, the CDR3 reads TGTGCCAGCTCACCGTGGAACAGCGGAGTTAGCACAGATACGCAGTATTTT.

This clone was seen just once. The chain recombines TRBV6-5 with TRBJ2-7, with D possibly being TRBD1 (7 bases). The length of the CDR3 is 12 residues. CDR1 is MNHEY and CDR2 is SVGAGI in the germline V gene. V was trimmed by 8 bases and J by 6 bases, leaving 14 bases between them. DNA for the CDR3: TGTGCCAGCCGCCAGGGGGGCGGCGAGCAGTACTTC. Encoded protein: CASRQGGGEQYF.

This chain connects TRBV7-3 to TRBJ2-2; TRBD1 agrees at 8 bases. With 2 bases clipped from V and 4 bases from J, the junction kept 6 bases outside the gene matches. Germline CDR1 SGHTA, CDR2 FQGTGA. The CDR3 sequence is 16 residues long. CDR3 coding DNA: TGTGCCAGCAGCTTAGCCCGGACAGGGCCCACCGGGGAGCTGTTTTTT. Translating gives CASSLARTGPTGELFF. The full variable domain, with the rest looked up from reference TRBV7-3 and TRBJ2-2, is GAGVSQTPSNKVTEKGKYVELRCDPISGHTALYWYRQSLGQGPEFLIYFQGTGAADDSGLPNDRFFAVRPEGSVSTLKIQRTERGDSAVYLCASSLARTGPTGELFFGEGSRLTVL.